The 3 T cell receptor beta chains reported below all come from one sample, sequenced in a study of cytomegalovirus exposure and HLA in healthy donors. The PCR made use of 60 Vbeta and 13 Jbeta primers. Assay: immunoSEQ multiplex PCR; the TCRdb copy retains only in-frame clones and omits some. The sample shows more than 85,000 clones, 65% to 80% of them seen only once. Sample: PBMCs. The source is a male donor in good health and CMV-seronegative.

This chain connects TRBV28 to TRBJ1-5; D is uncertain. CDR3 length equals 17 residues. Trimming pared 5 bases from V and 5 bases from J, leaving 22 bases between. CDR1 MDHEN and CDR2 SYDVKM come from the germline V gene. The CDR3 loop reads CASSLTHDWVNHQPQHF. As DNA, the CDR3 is TGTGCCAGCAGTCTAACCCATGACTGGGTAAATCATCAGCCCCAGCATTTT.

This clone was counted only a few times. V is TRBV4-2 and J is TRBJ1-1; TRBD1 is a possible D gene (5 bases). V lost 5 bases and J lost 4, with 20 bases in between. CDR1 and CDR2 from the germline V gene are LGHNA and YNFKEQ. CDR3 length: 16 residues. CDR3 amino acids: CASSLASSGGVTEAFF. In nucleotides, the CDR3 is TGTGCCAGCAGCTTAGCGTCTTCCGGGGGTGTCACTGAAGCTTTCTTT.

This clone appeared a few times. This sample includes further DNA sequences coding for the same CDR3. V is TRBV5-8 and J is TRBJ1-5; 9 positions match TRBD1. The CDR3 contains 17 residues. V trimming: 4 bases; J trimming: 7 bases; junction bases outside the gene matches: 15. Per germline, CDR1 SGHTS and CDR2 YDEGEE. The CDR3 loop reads CASSQGGSRDRDQPQHF. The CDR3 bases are TGTGCCAGCAGCCAGGGGGGAAGCCGGGACAGGGACCAGCCCCAGCATTTT.